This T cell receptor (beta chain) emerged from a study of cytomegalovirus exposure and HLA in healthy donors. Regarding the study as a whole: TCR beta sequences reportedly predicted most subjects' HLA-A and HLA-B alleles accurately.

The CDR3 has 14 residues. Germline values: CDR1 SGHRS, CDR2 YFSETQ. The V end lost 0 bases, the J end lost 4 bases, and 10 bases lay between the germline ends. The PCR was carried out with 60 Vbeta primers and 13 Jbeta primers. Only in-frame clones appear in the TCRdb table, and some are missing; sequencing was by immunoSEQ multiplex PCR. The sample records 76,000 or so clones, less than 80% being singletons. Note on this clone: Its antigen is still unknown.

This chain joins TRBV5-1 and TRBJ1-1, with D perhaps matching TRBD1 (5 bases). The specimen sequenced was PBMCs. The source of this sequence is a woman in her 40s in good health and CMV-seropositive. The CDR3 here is CASSLAQGVTEAFF. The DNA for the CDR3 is TGCGCCAGCAGCTTGGCGCAGGGTGTCACTGAAGCTTTCTTT.